Below, 20 T cell receptor beta chains from the same sample are listed, as sequenced in a study of shared clonotypes between healthy human individuals. Measured with immunoSEQ multiplex PCR; TCRdb has only the in-frame clones, and not every one. The repertoire has roughly 2.4 million clones, approximately 94% of them found once; the top ten carry around 0.13%. Material: naive CD4+ T cells sorted from blood. Subset of the sample: CD45RA+ positively selected. The receptors derive from a man aged 18 to 29 in good health.

The V and J genes are TRBV6-5 and TRBJ1-2; tentative D call: TRBD1 (6 bases). The CDR3 has 13 amino acids. The V gene's germline CDR1 is MNHEY and CDR2 SVGAGI. V dropped 7 bases and J dropped 3 bases, with 12 bases sitting between them. The CDR3 DNA reads as TGTGCCAGCAAACAGGGTAGGGACTATGGCTACACCTTC. Protein: CASKQGRDYGYTF.

The V and J genes are TRBV6-6 and TRBJ2-1; D unclear. Germline CDR1 and CDR2: MNHNY and SVGAGI (reference sequence). Trimming left V 7 bases short and J 6 bases short, with 13 bases between. This CDR3 has 13 residues. In DNA, the CDR3 is TGTGCCAGCACAAAAGGGCAATCCAATGAGCAGTTCTTC. It specifies CASTKGQSNEQFF.

The chain is built from TRBV30 and TRBJ2-1; D is perhaps TRBD1 (6 bases). The CDR3 runs 14 residues. V lost 4 bases and J 1 base, leaving 11 bases between the germline ends. The germline CDR1 and CDR2 sequences are GTSNPN and SVGIG (reference sequence). This CDR3 is CAWKGEFSYNEQFF. The CDR3 region has the DNA TGTGCCTGGAAGGGGGAGTTTTCCTACAATGAGCAGTTCTTC.

The rearrangement uses TRBV5-4 and TRBJ2-2; D unresolved. Germline V gives CDR1 SGHNT, CDR2 YYREEE (reference sequence). The V and J ends lost 4 bases and 4 bases respectively, with 14 bases between them. The CDR3 loop spans 15 amino acids. CDR3 region: CASSTGRVPTGELFF. DNA for the CDR3: TGTGCCAGCAGCACCGGAAGGGTTCCCACCGGGGAGCTGTTTTTT. Supplemented by reference TRBV5-4 and TRBJ2-2, the full variable domain reads ETGVTQSPTHLIKTRGQQVTLRCSSQSGHNTVSWYQQALGQGPQFIFQYYREEENGRGNFPPRFSGLQFPNYSSELNVNALELDDSALYLCASSTGRVPTGELFFGEGSRLTVL.

V and J are TRBV18 and TRBJ2-1, with 7 bases that match TRBD2. The J segment lost 7 bases and the V segment lost 3 bases, leaving 21 bases of the junction unmatched. Germline-derived CDR1 and CDR2 are KGHSH and LQKENI. The CDR3 covers 19 residues. The CDR3 protein is CASSPLPGSVAGARNEQFF. The CDR3 bases are TGTGCCAGCTCACCGTTACCGGGATCGGTGGCGGGAGCCAGAAATGAGCAGTTCTTC.

The J gene is TRBJ2-4, the V gene TRBV10-3; D is unclear. This CDR3 is 12 amino acids long. With 3 bases removed from V and 4 bases from J, the gap between germline ends came to 4 bases. Germline V gene sequence: CDR1 ENHRY, CDR2 SYGVKD. CDR3 protein: CAISDGKNIQYF. In nucleotides, the CDR3 is TGTGCCATCAGTGATGGGAAAAACATTCAGTACTTC.

This chain joins TRBV7-9 and TRBJ2-3; 7 bases map to TRBD2. V lost 2 bases, J lost 2 bases, and 4 bases stayed unmatched. The CDR3 contains 15 residues. Germline V gives CDR1 SEHNR, CDR2 FQNEAQ (reference sequence). The CDR3 reads CASSLFAGVTDTQYF. CDR3 coding DNA: TGTGCCAGCAGCTTATTTGCGGGAGTCACAGATACGCAGTATTTT.

V usage is TRBV7-9 and J usage is TRBJ2-7; D unresolved. Germline V gene sequence: CDR1 SEHNR, CDR2 FQNEAQ (reference sequence). CDR3 length: 14 residues. The V and J ends lost 4 bases and 7 bases respectively, with 17 bases between them. In nucleotides, the CDR3 is TGTGCCAGCAGCTCTCCGTCTCTGGATACAGAGCAGTACTTC. It is translated as CASSSPSLDTEQYF.

This clone has only one observation. V and J are TRBV4-3 and TRBJ2-2, with 8 bases aligning to TRBD2. The CDR3 has 14 residues. Germline lookup yields CDR1 LGHNA and CDR2 YSLEER. The trim removed 5 bases at V and 7 bases at J, leaving 6 bases unmatched. CDR3 DNA: TGCGCCAGCAGCAAGGAAGCGGGGGACGGGGAGCTGTTTTTT. This encodes CASSKEAGDGELFF.

V is TRBV28 and J is TRBJ2-2; 8 bases are a match to TRBD1. The CDR3 spans 15 residues. After removal of 5 bases from V and 5 bases from J, the junction contained 7 bases not matched to a gene. The germline V gene has CDR1 MDHEN and CDR2 SYDVKM. In nucleotides, the CDR3 is TGTGCCAGCAGTGGGCGGACAGGGACAACCGGGGAGCTGTTTTTT. It translates to CASSGRTGTTGELFF. The entire variable domain, with the rest obtained from reference TRBV28 and TRBJ2-2, is as follows: DVKVTQSSRYLVKRTGEKVFLECVQDMDHENMFWYRQDPGLGLRLIYFSYDVKMKEKGDIPEGYSVSREKKERFSLILESASTNQTSMYLCASSGRTGTTGELFFGEGSRLTVL.

This clone appeared once. The CDR3 DNA follows: TGTGCCAGTAGTATGATCGGCAGAGCCTACGAGCAGTACTTC. This translates into CASSMIGRAYEQYF. The chain employs TRBV19 and TRBJ2-7; no firm D call. The CDR3 has 14 amino acids. CDR1 and CDR2 from the germline V gene are LNHDA and SQIVND (reference sequence). The V end lost 3 bases, the J end lost 2 bases, and 11 bases lay between the germline ends.

The chain recombines TRBV15 with TRBJ2-7; D is perhaps TRBD1 (6 bases). Germline CDR1 reads LNHNV; CDR2 reads YYDKDF (reference sequence). V was trimmed by 3 bases and J by 7 bases, leaving 13 bases between them. This CDR3 contains 13 residues. CDR3 loop: CATSSPQGREQYF. CDR3 sequence (DNA): TGTGCCACCAGCAGTCCACAGGGTAGGGAGCAGTACTTC.

V is TRBV6-6 and J is TRBJ1-6; 8 nucleotides align to TRBD1. With 6 bases clipped from V and 8 bases from J, the junction kept 9 bases outside the gene matches. Germline CDR1 is MNHNY and CDR2 is SVGAGI (reference sequence). The CDR3 runs to 15 residues. CDR3 bases: TGTGCCAGCAGCCTAGACAGGGGTATCTATTCACCCCTCCACTTT. Its protein product is CASSLDRGIYSPLHF.

The rearrangement uses TRBV2 and TRBJ1-1; tentative D call: TRBD1 (5 bases). Trimming took off 6 bases at V and 0 bases at J, with 11 bases between the two ends. The CDR3 is 14 amino acids. CDR1 is SNHLY, CDR2 FYNNEI, per germline. The chain's CDR3 is CASRRQHMNTEAFF. CDR3 nucleotide sequence: TGTGCCAGCAGAAGACAGCACATGAACACTGAAGCTTTCTTT. The whole variable domain, remainder taken from reference TRBV2 and TRBJ1-1, is EPEVTQTPSHQVTQMGQEVILRCVPISNHLYFYWYRQILGQKVEFLVSFYNNEISEKSEIFDDQFSVERPDGSNFTLKIRSTKLEDSAMYFCASRRQHMNTEAFFGQGTRLTVV.

The rearrangement joins TRBV18 to TRBJ1-5, with 7 nucleotides matching TRBD1. CDR1 and CDR2 (germline): KGHSH, LQKENI. Trimming at V came to 5 bases and at J to 5 bases, leaving 9 bases not matched to a gene. The CDR3 contains 15 residues. The chain's CDR3 is CASSVIAGGDQPQHF. CDR3 DNA: TGTGCCAGCTCAGTTATAGCAGGGGGTGATCAGCCCCAGCATTTT.

This chain joins TRBV29-1 and TRBJ2-1; the D gene is possibly TRBD1 (5 bases). CDR3 size: 13 residues. Germline CDR1 SQVTM, CDR2 ANQGSEA. The germline V and J ends were trimmed by 5 bases and 2 bases, with 10 bases remaining between them. The CDR3 DNA reads as TGCAGCGTTCGTAAGACAGCCTACAATGAGCAGTTCTTC. Its protein is CSVRKTAYNEQFF.

This clone showed up just a few times. This specimen includes other DNA sequences encoding the same CDR3. The chain joins TRBV10-3 to TRBJ2-2, with 11 bases lining up with TRBD2. Germline CDR1 is ENHRY and CDR2 is SYGVKD. The CDR3 covers 15 residues. The V gene end was trimmed by 6 bases and the J gene end by 1 base; junction bases not matched to a gene: 1. In DNA, the CDR3 is TGTGCCATCAGAGGGACTAGCGGGAACACCGGGGAGCTGTTTTTT. It yields the protein CAIRGTSGNTGELFF.

The chain couples TRBV5-6 to TRBJ1-5, with TRBD1 matching 8 bases. The V and J ends lost 1 base and 3 bases, in that order; junction bases with no gene match: 3. Germline CDR1 and CDR2: SGHDT and YYEEEE. The CDR3 has 15 amino acids. The CDR3 loop is CASSLQDRDNQPQHF. CDR3 nucleotide sequence: TGTGCCAGCAGCTTGCAGGACAGGGACAATCAGCCCCAGCATTTT.

The chain uses TRBV30 and TRBJ2-1; 8 positions agree with TRBD2. The V gene end was trimmed by 1 base and the J gene end by 8 bases; junction bases not matched to a gene: 7. CDR3 length: 14 amino acids. Germline assignment: CDR1 GTSNPN and CDR2 SVGIG (reference sequence). CDR3 loop: CAWSAGGGVDEQFF. CDR3 nucleotides: TGTGCCTGGAGTGCCGGGGGGGGTGTGGATGAGCAGTTCTTC.

The chain recombines TRBV7-8 with TRBJ2-1; D gene unclear. Germline loops: CDR1 SGHVS, CDR2 FQNEAQ. The CDR3 runs to 12 residues. The V and J ends lost 1 base and 6 bases respectively, with 4 bases between them. Written as DNA, the CDR3 is TGTGCCAGCAGCTTAGTTGCCAATGAGCAGTTCTTC. Amino acid sequence: CASSLVANEQFF.